This T cell receptor beta chain derives from a study of blood T cell repertoires in COVID-19 (dated by TCRdb to the early 2020s). About the investigation overall: Collaborator samples came from the United States, Italy and Spain and covered acute and convalescent phases of COVID-19. The prospective study material was composed of cDNA or gDNA derived from T cells, B-cell-depleted T cells, or PBMCs. Samples were obtained from the ongoing ImmuneRACE study (first 160 participants) and from over 1,000 subjects provided by 6 global collaborators. A de-identified subject ID, COVID-19 status, age in years and sex were almost always included in the sample metadata. Where available, HLA class I and class II types were taken from metadata supplied by the sample provider and were not determined by assay-based typing. The repertoires were released in a freely available public database intended as a resource for research on the immune response to SARS-CoV-2. The dataset comprised deeply sampled blood TCRbeta repertoires from subjects exposed to, actively infected with, or recovered from COVID-19. Here is what the overall study found, with its caveats: How much clinical and demographic metadata was included differed by source and by participant, and the metadata was provided uncurated.

TCRbeta CDR3 regions were amplified from genomic DNA by means of the immunoSEQ Assay, a bias-controlled multiplex PCR. From the authors' description of their analysis: Nucleated cell counts per sample were estimated from amplification of reference gene primers within the assay. To quantify the absolute abundance of each unique TCRbeta CDR3 rearrangement, sequence reads were collapsed and filtered. For each sample, productive Simpson clonality was calculated by taking the square root of Simpson's diversity index across productive rearrangements. Drawn from immuneACCESS, this table holds only the in-frame rearrangements with V and J called that TCRdb kept. Clones are partly lost; checked studies trace under half to an unresolved V gene and leave the rest unexplained. The V and J calls and clone size were taken over from that table, and D and trimming were inferred from the DNA. Present in this sample are approximately 130,000 clones, about 80% of which were seen just once. The ten largest make up 9.5% to 14% of the sample.

Collaborating institutions collected whole blood in K2EDTA tubes following their own protocols. For TCRbeta analysis, collaborators shipped samples as frozen whole blood, isolated PBMCs, or DNA extracted from either of those sample types. This clone came up many times. No cognate antigen has been identified for it. The record has no base qualities; no much larger clone is one base away. The junction shows trimming of 9 bases on V and 4 bases on J, and the gene matches do not reach 15 bases of it. From the cysteine up to the phenylalanine, the CDR3 has a length of 17 residues. Here the CDR3 DNA is all that survives: 51 bases in frame from base 1. The germline V gene (reference sequence) yields LNHDA for CDR1 and SQIVND for CDR2.

The receptor comes from a human donor in a cohort sampled during active COVID-19. The sample consisted of peripheral blood. This chain is built from TRBV19 and TRBJ2-3; 11 bases in the junction line up with TRBD2. The CDR3 corresponds to CASKRSSLAGGPDTQYF. The nucleotides are TGTGCCAGCAAGAGATCGTCCCTAGCGGGGGGCCCAGATACGCAGTATTTT.